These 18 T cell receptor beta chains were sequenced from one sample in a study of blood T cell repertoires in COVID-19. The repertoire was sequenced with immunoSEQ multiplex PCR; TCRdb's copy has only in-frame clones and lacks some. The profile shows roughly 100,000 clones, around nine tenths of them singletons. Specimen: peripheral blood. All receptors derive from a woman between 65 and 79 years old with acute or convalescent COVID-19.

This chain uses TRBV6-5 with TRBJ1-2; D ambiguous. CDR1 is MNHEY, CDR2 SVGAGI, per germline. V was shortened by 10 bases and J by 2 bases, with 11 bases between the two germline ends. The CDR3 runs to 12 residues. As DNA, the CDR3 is TGTGCCACCGAGGGTCAGAACTATGGCTACACCTTC. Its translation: CATEGQNYGYTF.

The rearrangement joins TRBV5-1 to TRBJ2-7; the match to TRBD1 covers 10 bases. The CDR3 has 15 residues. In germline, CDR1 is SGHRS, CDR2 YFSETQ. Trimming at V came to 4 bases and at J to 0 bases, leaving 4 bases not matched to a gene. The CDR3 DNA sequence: TGCGCCAGCAGCAGGGACAGGGGACTCTCCTACGAGCAGTACTTC. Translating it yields CASSRDRGLSYEQYF.

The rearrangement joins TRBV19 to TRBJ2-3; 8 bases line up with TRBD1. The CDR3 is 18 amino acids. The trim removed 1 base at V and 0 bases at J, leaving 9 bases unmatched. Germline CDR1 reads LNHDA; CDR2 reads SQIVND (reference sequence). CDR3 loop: CASSIVAGGSVSTDTQYF. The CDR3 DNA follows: TGTGCCAGTAGTATAGTGGCAGGGGGCTCGGTTAGCACAGATACGCAGTATTTT. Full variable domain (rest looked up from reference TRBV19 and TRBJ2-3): DGGITQSPKYLFRKEGQNVTLSCEQNLNHDAMYWYRQDPGQGLRLIYYSQIVNDFQKGDIAEGYSVSREKKESFPLTVTSAQKNPTAFYLCASSIVAGGSVSTDTQYFGPGTRLTVL.

The CDR3 DNA reads TGCGCCAGCAGTGAGATTGAACGAAAAACTAGTGTCACTGAAGCTTTCTTT. It specifies CASSEIERKTSVTEAFF. The rearrangement links TRBV10-2 to TRBJ1-1, with D uncertain. Germline lookup yields CDR1 WSHSY and CDR2 SAAADI. The CDR3 loop spans 17 amino acids. V was trimmed by 2 bases and J by 4 bases, leaving 20 bases between them.

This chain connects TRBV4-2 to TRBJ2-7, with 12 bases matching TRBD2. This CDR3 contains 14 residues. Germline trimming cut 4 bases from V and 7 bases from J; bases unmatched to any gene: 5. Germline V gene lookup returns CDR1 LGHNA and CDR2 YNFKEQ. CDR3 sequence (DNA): TGTGCCAGCAGCCCGCGACTAGCGGGGGATGAGCAGTACTTC. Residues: CASSPRLAGDEQYF.

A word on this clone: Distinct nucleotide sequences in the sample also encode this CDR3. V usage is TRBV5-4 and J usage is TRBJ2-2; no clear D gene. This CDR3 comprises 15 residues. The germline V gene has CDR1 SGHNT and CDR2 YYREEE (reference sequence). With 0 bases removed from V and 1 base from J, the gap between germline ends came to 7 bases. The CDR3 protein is CASSLGAGNTGELFF. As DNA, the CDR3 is TGTGCCAGCAGCTTGGGAGCAGGGAACACCGGGGAGCTGTTTTTT.

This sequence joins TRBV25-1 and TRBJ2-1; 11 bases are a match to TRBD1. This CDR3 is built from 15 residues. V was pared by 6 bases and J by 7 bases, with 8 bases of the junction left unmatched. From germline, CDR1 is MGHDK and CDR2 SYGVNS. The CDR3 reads CASSEPGQGDNEQFF. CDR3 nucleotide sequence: TGTGCCAGCAGCGAACCGGGACAGGGGGATAATGAGCAGTTCTTC.

CDR3 bases: TGTGCCATCAGTGAGGAGACACGGCCCTACGAGCAGTACTTC. Protein product: CAISEETRPYEQYF. This sequence joins TRBV10-3 and TRBJ2-7; D not certain. CDR1 and CDR2 (germline): ENHRY, SYGVKD. V was shortened by 2 bases and J by 2 bases, with 10 bases between the two germline ends. CDR3 length equals 14 residues.

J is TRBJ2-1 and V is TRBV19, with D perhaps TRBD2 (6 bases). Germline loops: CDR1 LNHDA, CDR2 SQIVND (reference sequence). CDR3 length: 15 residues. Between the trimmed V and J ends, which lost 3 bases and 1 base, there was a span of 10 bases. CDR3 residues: CASSIRERSYNEQFF. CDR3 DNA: TGTGCCAGTAGTATCCGGGAGCGGTCCTACAATGAGCAGTTCTTC. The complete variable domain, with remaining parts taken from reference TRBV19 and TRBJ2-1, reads DGGITQSPKYLFRKEGQNVTLSCEQNLNHDAMYWYRQDPGQGLRLIYYSQIVNDFQKGDIAEGYSVSREKKESFPLTVTSAQKNPTAFYLCASSIRERSYNEQFFGPGTRLTVL.

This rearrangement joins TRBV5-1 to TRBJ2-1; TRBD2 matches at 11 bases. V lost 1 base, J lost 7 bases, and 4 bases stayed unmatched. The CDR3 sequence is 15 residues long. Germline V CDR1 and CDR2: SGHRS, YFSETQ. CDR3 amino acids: CASSLQLAGGNEQFF. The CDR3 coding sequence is TGCGCCAGCAGCTTGCAGTTAGCGGGGGGGAATGAGCAGTTCTTC.

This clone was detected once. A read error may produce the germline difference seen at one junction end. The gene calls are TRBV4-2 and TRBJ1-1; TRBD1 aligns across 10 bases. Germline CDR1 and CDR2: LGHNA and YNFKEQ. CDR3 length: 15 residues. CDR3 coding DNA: TGTGCCAGCAGCGAAGACAGGGGGCAGGACACTGAAGCTTTCTTT. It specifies CASSEDRGQDTEAFF.

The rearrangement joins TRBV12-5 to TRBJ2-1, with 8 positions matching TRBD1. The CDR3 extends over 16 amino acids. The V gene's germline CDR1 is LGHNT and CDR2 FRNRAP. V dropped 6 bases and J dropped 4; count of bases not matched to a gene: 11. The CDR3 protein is CASGRPGTGGYNEQFF. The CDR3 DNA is TGTGCTAGTGGACGGCCCGGGACAGGAGGTTACAATGAGCAGTTCTTC.

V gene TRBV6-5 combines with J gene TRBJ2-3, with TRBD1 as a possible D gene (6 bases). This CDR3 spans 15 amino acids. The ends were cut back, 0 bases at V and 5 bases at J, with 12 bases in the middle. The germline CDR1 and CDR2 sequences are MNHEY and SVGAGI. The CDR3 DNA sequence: TGTGCCAGCAGTTACTCTCAGGGGCTGGAAGATACGCAGTATTTT. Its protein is CASSYSQGLEDTQYF.

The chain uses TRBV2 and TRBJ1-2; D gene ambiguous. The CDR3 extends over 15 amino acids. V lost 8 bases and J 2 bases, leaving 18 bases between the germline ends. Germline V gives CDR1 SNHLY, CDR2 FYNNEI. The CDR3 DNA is TGTGCCAGCTACCCCGGAGACGAAATAAACTATGGCTACACCTTC. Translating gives CASYPGDEINYGYTF.

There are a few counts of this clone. CDR3 DNA: TGTGCCAGTGGGGGAGGGGCGGACTATGGCTACACCTTC. Protein: CASGGGADYGYTF. The chain recombines TRBV19 with TRBJ1-2; possibly TRBD1 for D (5 bases). The CDR3 sequence is 13 residues long. The V gene's germline CDR1 is LNHDA and CDR2 SQIVND (reference sequence). Trimming removed 8 bases at V and 3 bases at J, with 13 bases between.

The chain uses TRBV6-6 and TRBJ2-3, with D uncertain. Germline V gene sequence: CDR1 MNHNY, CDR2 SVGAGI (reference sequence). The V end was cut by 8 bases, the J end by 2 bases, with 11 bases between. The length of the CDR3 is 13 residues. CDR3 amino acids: CASGLRNTDTQYF. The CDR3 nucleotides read TGTGCCAGCGGGCTACGGAACACAGATACGCAGTATTTT.

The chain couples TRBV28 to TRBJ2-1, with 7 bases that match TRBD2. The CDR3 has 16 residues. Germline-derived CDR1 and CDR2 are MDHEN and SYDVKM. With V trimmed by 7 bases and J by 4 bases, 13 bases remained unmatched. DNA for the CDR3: TGTGCCAGCACCCCATGGGGGGGAGGGAGGTACAATGAGCAGTTCTTC. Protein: CASTPWGGGRYNEQFF.

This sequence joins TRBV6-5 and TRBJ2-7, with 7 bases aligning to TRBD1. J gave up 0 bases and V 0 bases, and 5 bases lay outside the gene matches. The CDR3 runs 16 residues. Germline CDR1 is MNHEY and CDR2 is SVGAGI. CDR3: CASSYSRDSSSYEQYF. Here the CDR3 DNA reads TGTGCCAGCAGTTACTCGAGGGACAGCAGCTCCTACGAGCAGTACTTC.